This TCR beta chain was sequenced for a study of glioma-infiltrating T cells (dated by TCRdb to about 2016). For the study in its entirety: Glioma tissue, non-neoplastic brain tissue and matched peripheral blood mononuclear cells were used as sources from which TCR alpha- and beta-chain repertoires were sequenced. Three low-grade glioma patients, fewer than 10 primary glioblastoma patients and three non-glioma patients contributing non-neoplastic brain tissue were included in the paired cohort. To measure divergence between tissue and blood T-cell populations, each tissue-infiltrating repertoire was compared with the peripheral blood repertoire of the same patient. What the study reported, not specific to this receptor: Tissue and blood shared very few CDR3 sequences, a result attributed to high CDR3 diversity and limited sampling. VJ-independent divergence between tissue and blood was lower than expected in non-neoplastic patients but higher than expected in all gliomas, particularly low-grade gliomas. The group comparisons were based on small numbers of patients: three non-neoplastic, three low-grade glioma and eight glioblastoma patients.

TCR alpha and beta CDR3 regions were amplified with the iRepertoire nested amplicon-rescue multiplex PCR (arm-PCR) platform from RNA. For one-step reverse transcription and amplification, about 95-450 ng of tissue mRNA or PBMC total RNA was used as input. Following bead purification, Illumina adapters were added by a secondary multiplex PCR, and libraries between 200 and 400 bp were gel-purified. Libraries carried internal 6-nucleotide barcodes used for demultiplexing. Libraries were sequenced on an Illumina MiSeq with 2x220 or 2x250 nucleotide paired-end reads. The original pipeline was this. Paired reads were merged using FLASH 1.2.11 and were aligned to the GRCh37 human genome using BWA-MEM, after which TRA and TRB reads were extracted. An IMGT-derived reference of cassette sequences and CDR3 motifs, with pseudogenes included, was used for V and J assignment. Reads were translated in three frames, and productive CDR3s were defined as those with a C...FGXG motif and no stop codons. A clonotype was defined as a unique combination of a V-J cassette pair and a CDR3 amino acid sequence. Filtering of reads was based on Hamming distance, with the threshold set by the sequence error rate of each sample in mapped regions. TCRdb reprocessed the public reads (quality trimming at Q25 with fastp, clone calling with MiXCR) and kept in-frame beta chains. Duplicate CDR3 protein sequences are folded into a single record with the most common DNA and genes. The V and J calls were not made by the authors but by TCRdb's processing. A total of under 200,000 distinct CDR3 sequences appear in this sample, under 55% of them only once. 4% to 6.5% of the sample is in the top ten clones.

Trimming takes 5 bases from V and 6 bases from J, and the germline ends sit 23 bases apart. From the cysteine up to the phenylalanine, the CDR3 has a length of 17 residues. Only CDR3 DNA remains: 51 bases, in frame from the first base. Reading the germline V gene gives CDR1 SGHDN and CDR2 FVKESK. Comment on this clonotype: Its target antigen remains unknown. The record has no base qualities; no much larger clone is one base away.

The sample comprised glioma tissue, nonneoplastic brain tissue, or PBMCs (not recorded which). This receptor was obtained from a human donor with low-grade glioma or glioblastoma, undergoing nonglioma brain surgery, or in good health (not recorded which). In this chain, TRBV14 is recombined with TRBJ2-1; the D gene cannot be resolved beyond TRBD1 or TRBD2, each matching 5 bases. The nucleotide sequence is TGTGCCAGCAGCTCCAGATTTGGGGGAGTAGTGGGCAATGAGCAGTTCTTC. The resulting protein is CASSSRFGGVVGNEQFF. The variable domain in full, with residues beyond the CDR3 obtained from the reference TRBV14 and TRBJ2-1 genes, is EAGVTQFPSHSVIEKGQTVTLRCDPISGHDNLYWYRRVMGKEIKFLLHFVKESKQDESGMPNNRFLAERTGGTYSTLKVQPAELEDSGVYFCASSSRFGGVVGNEQFFGPGTRLTVL.